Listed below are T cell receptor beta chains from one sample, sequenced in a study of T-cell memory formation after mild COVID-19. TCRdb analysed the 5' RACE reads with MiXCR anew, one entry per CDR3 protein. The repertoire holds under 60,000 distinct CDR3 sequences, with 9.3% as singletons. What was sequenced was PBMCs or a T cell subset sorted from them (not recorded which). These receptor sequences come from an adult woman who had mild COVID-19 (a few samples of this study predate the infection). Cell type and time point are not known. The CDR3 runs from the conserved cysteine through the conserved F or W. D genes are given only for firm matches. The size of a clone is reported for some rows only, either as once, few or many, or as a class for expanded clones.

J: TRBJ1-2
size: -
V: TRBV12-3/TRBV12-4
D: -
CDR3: CASSLSEVGQVTF
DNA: TGTGCCAGCAGTTTGTCCGAGGTTGGTCAGGTCACTTTC

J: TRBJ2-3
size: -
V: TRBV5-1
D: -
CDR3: CASSRDNTDTQYF
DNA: TGCGCCAGCAGCCGCGATAACACAGATACGCAGTATTTT

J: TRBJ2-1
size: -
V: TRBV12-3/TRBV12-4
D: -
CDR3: CASSLGSILFSYNEQFF
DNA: TGTGCCAGCAGTTTAGGGTCTATACTATTCTCCTACAATGAGCAGTTCTTC

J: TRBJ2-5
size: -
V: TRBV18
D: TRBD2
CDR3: CASSPPVGTSGVVETQYF
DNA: TGTGCCAGCTCACCACCGGTTGGGACTAGCGGAGTGGTTGAGACCCAGTACTTC

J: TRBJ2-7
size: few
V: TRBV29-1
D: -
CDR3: CSVEDSPYEQYF
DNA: TGCAGCGTTGAGGACAGCCCCTACGAGCAGTACTTC

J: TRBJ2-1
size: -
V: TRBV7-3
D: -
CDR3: CASSLLRGADEQFF
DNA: TGTGCCAGCAGCTTACTCAGGGGGGCGGATGAGCAGTTCTTC

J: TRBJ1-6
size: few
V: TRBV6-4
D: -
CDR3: CASSEQDNSPLHF
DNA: TGTGCCAGCAGTGAACAGGACAATTCACCCCTCCACTTT

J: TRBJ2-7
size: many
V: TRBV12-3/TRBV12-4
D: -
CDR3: CASSPGLYQTYEQYF
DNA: TGTGCCAGCAGTCCTGGACTGTATCAAACCTACGAGCAGTACTTC

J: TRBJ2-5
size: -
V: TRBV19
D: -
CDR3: CASSIGGGETQYF
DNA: TGTGCCAGTAGTATAGGCGGCGGAGAGACCCAGTACTTC

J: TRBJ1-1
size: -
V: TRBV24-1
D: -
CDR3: CATRETEGGSTEAFF
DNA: TGTGCCACCAGGGAAACCGAGGGGGGCTCAACTGAAGCTTTCTTT

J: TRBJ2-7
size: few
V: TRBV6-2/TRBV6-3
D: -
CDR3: CASSYRTVPPLSYEQYF
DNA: TGTGCCAGCAGTTACCGGACGGTCCCCCCACTTTCCTACGAGCAGTACTTC

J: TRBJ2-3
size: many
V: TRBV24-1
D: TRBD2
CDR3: CATSVSGGISADTQYF
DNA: TGTGCCACCAGTGTGTCGGGAGGGATTAGTGCAGATACGCAGTATTTT

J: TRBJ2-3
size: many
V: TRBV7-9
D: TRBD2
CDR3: CASSLLVGLALTDTQYF
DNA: TGTGCCAGCAGCTTATTGGTGGGACTAGCGTTGACAGATACGCAGTATTTT

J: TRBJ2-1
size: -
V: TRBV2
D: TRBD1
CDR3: CASSEDRVRNEQFF
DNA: TGTGCCAGCAGTGAGGACAGGGTGAGGAATGAGCAGTTCTTC

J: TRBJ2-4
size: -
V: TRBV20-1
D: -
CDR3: CSATPVGGHGGENIQYF
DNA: TGCAGTGCTACCCCGGTCGGGGGGCATGGGGGAGAAAACATTCAGTACTTC

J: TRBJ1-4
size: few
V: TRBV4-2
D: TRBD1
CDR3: CASSQQDRGNEKLFF
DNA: TGTGCCAGCAGCCAACAGGACAGGGGGAATGAAAAACTGTTTTTT

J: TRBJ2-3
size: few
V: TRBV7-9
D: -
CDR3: CASSPGAGAADTQYF
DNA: TGTGCCAGCAGCCCCGGGGCGGGCGCGGCAGATACGCAGTATTTT

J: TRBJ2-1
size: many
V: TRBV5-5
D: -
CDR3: CASSLLSGANNEQFF
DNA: TGTGCCAGCAGCTTGTTGTCCGGGGCTAACAATGAGCAGTTCTTC

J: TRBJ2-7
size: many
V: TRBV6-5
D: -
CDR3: CASSYGPGGGYEQYF
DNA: TGTGCCAGCAGTTACGGCCCAGGGGGAGGATACGAGCAGTACTTC

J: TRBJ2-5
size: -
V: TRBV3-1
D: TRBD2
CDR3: CASSQGLAGQETQYF
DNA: TGTGCCAGCAGCCAAGGGCTAGCGGGTCAAGAGACCCAGTACTTC

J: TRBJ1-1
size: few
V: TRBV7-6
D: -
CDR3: CASSLGVIAGDTEAFF
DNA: TGTGCCAGCAGCTTAGGAGTGATAGCAGGGGACACTGAAGCTTTCTTT

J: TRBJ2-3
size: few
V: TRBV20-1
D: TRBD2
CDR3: CSARDRLAGDTQYF
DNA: TGCAGTGCTAGAGACCGACTAGCGGGAGATACGCAGTATTTT

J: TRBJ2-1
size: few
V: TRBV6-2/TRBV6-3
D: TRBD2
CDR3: CASSYSGGGEQFF
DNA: TGTGCCAGCAGTTACTCCGGGGGGGGTGAGCAGTTCTTC

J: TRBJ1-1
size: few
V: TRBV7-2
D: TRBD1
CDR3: CASSRQGGGNTEAFF
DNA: TGTGCCAGCAGCCGACAGGGCGGAGGGAACACTGAAGCTTTCTTT

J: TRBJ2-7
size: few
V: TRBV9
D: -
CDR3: CASSARRAASSYEQYF
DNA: TGTGCCAGCAGCGCCCGTAGAGCCGCCAGCTCCTACGAGCAGTACTTC

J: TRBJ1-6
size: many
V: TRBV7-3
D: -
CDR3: CASSRTQGRASPLHF
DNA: TGTGCCAGCAGCCGGACGCAGGGTAGGGCTTCACCCCTCCACTTT

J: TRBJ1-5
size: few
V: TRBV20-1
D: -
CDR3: CSAIGSHNQPQHF
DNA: TGCAGTGCTATCGGCAGCCACAATCAGCCCCAGCATTTT

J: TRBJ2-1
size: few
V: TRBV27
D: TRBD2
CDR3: CASSLSGGRAEGEQFF
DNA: TGTGCCAGCAGTTTATCGGGCGGGAGGGCAGAAGGTGAGCAGTTCTTC

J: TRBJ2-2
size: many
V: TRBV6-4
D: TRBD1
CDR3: CASSPGQGDTGELFF
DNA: TGTGCCAGCAGTCCGGGACAGGGGGACACCGGGGAGCTGTTTTTT

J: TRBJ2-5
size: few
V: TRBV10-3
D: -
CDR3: CAIRESMQETQYF
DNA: TGTGCCATCAGGGAATCCATGCAAGAGACCCAGTACTTC

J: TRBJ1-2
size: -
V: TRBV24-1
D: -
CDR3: CATSDFKGYTF
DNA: TGTGCCACCAGTGATTTTAAAGGCTACACCTTC

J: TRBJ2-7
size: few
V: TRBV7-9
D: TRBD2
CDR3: CASSPSLAAPYEQYF
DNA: TGTGCCAGCAGCCCCTCACTAGCGGCACCCTACGAGCAGTACTTC

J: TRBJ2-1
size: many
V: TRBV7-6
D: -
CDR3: CASSPSPDSYNEQFF
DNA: TGTGCCAGCAGCCCTAGCCCGGACAGCTACAATGAGCAGTTCTTC

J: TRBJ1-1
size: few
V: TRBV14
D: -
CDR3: CASSQAVTEAFF
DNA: TGTGCCAGCAGCCAAGCTGTCACTGAAGCTTTCTTT

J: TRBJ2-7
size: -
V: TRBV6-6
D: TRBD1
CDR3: CASRSSQGTVDEQYF
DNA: TGTGCCAGCCGAAGCTCTCAAGGGACAGTGGACGAGCAGTACTTC

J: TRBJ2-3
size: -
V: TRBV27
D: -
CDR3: CAVRGADTQYF
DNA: TGTGCCGTTAGGGGGGCTGATACGCAGTATTTT

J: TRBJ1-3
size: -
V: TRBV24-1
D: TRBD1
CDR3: CATSDGYSGQGGSGNTIYF
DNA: TGTGCCACCAGTGACGGATATTCTGGACAGGGGGGCTCTGGAAACACCATATATTTT

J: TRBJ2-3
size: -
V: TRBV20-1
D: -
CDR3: CSAILGDTQYF
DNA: TGCAGTGCCATTCTAGGAGATACGCAGTATTTT

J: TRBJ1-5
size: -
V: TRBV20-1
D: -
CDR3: CSAIGGFHQPQHF
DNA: TGCAGTGCGATCGGGGGCTTCCATCAGCCCCAGCATTTT

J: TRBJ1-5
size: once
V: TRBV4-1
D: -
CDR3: CASSQEFGRGNQPQHF
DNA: TGCGCCAGCAGCCAAGAGTTTGGCAGGGGCAATCAGCCCCAGCATTTT

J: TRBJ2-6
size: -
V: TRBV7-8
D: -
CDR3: CASSRARGSGANVLTF
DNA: TGTGCCAGCAGCAGGGCCCGGGGCTCTGGGGCCAACGTCCTGACTTTC

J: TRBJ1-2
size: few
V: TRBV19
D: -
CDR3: CASSIQFYGYTF
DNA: TGTGCCAGTAGTATCCAGTTCTATGGCTACACCTTC

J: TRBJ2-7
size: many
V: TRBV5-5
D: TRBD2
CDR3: CASSRGLAYEQYF
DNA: TGTGCCAGCAGCCGGGGACTAGCCTACGAGCAGTACTTC

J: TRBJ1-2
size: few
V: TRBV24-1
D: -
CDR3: CATTYGYTF
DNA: TGTGCCACCACCTATGGCTACACCTTC

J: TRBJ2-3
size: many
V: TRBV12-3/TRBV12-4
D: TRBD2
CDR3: CASTSGGAADTQYF
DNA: TGTGCCAGCACGAGCGGGGGGGCGGCAGATACGCAGTATTTT

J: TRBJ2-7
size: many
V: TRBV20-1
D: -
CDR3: CSARDRNGSSYEQYF
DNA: TGCAGTGCTAGAGATCGAAACGGGAGCTCCTACGAGCAGTACTTC

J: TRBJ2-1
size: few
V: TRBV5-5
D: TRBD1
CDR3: CASSLAGDSSYNEQFF
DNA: TGTGCCAGCAGCTTGGCAGGGGACAGCTCCTACAATGAGCAGTTCTTC

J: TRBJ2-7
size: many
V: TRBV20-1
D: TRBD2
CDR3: CSARDGTGGSYEQYF
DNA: TGCAGTGCTAGAGATGGTACGGGAGGATCCTACGAGCAGTACTTC

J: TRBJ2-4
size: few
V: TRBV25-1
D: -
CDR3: CASTAKNIQYF
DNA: TGTGCCAGCACCGCCAAAAACATTCAGTACTTC

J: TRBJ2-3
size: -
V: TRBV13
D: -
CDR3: CASSFSSTDTQYF
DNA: TGTGCCAGCAGCTTCTCCAGCACAGATACGCAGTATTTT

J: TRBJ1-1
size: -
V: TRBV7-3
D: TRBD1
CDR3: CASSYTGGFHTEAFF
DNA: TGTGCCAGCAGCTATACAGGGGGTTTTCACACTGAAGCTTTCTTT

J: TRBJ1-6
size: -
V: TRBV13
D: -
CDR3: CASRRGVNSPLHF
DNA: TGTGCCAGCAGGCGGGGCGTAAATTCACCCCTCCACTTT

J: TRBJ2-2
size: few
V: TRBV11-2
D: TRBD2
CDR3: CASSFVARGGNTGELFF
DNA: TGTGCCAGCAGCTTCGTGGCGCGGGGGGGGAACACCGGGGAGCTGTTTTTT

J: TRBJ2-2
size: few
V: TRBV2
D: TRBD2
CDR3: CASSDYGAGGRLGELFF
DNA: TGTGCCAGCAGTGATTACGGCGCGGGGGGCCGCCTGGGGGAGCTGTTTTTT

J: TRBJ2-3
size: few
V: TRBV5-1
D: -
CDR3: CASSLNSDTQYF
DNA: TGCGCCAGCAGCCTGAATTCTGATACGCAGTATTTT

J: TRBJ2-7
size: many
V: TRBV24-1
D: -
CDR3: CAPSYEQYF
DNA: TGTGCCCCAAGTTACGAGCAGTACTTC

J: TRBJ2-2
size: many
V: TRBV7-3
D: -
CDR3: CASSPGGTDTGELFF
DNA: TGTGCCAGCAGCCCCGGGGGTACTGACACCGGGGAGCTGTTTTTT

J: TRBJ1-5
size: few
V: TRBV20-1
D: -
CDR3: CSARWGRMGNQPQHF
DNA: TGCAGTGCTAGGTGGGGGAGGATGGGCAATCAGCCCCAGCATTTT

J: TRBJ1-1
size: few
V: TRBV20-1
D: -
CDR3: CSANRQSTEAFF
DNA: TGCAGTGCTAACAGACAGAGCACTGAAGCTTTCTTT